The rows below give T cell receptor beta chains drawn from one sample of a study of spatial heterogeneity in lung cancer. TCRdb processed the 5' RACE reads anew with MiXCR; each CDR3 protein has one entry. The profile covers about 9,200 distinct CDR3 sequences, with roughly 8.1% appearing a single time and roughly a quarter taken by the ten largest. The sample consisted of lung tumor tissue, taken at surgery. The receptors were sampled from a male donor with early-stage non-small cell lung cancer. The CDR3 runs from the conserved cysteine through the conserved F or W. A D gene is named only where the DNA matches it firmly. For some rows the clone size is stated as once, few or many, or as a class when expanded; others skip it.

v_gene,d_gene,abundance,j_gene,CDR3aa,CDR3nt
TRBV10-1,NA,medium-sized,TRBJ2-3,CASSDSRTQYF,TGCGCCAGCAGTGATTCACGTACGCAGTATTTT
TRBV12-3/TRBV12-4,TRBD1,many,TRBJ2-1,CASSLRTGSNEQFF,TGTGCCAGCAGCCTTCGGACAGGGTCCAATGAGCAGTTCTTC
TRBV28,TRBD2,many,TRBJ2-5,CASSLLTSGETQYF,TGTGCCAGCAGTTTACTGACTAGCGGAGAGACCCAGTACTTC
TRBV7-9,TRBD2,medium-sized,TRBJ2-1,CASSFLERGVVEQFF,TGTGCCAGCAGCTTTTTGGAGCGGGGGGTGGTTGAGCAGTTCTTC
TRBV4-2,NA,NA,TRBJ2-7,CASSLNREQYF,TGTGCCAGCAGCCTTAACAGGGAGCAGTACTTC
TRBV5-5,NA,NA,TRBJ2-6,CASSLGGSGANVLTF,TGTGCCAGCAGCTTGGGCGGATCTGGGGCCAACGTCCTGACTTTC
TRBV5-1,NA,many,TRBJ1-2,CASSLEDRTARTF,TGCGCCAGCAGCTTGGAGGATAGGACAGCCCGCACCTTC
TRBV29-1,NA,many,TRBJ2-3,CSTDTDTQYF,TGCAGCACCGACACAGATACGCAGTATTTT
TRBV5-1,TRBD1,medium-sized,TRBJ1-3,CASSLTGGTLSGNTIYF,TGCGCCAGCAGCTTGACAGGGGGTACTCTCTCTGGAAACACCATATATTTT
TRBV7-3,TRBD2,few,TRBJ2-1,CASSAGLAEDKFF,TGTGCCAGCAGCGCTGGACTAGCCGAGGACAAGTTCTTC
TRBV20-1,NA,medium-sized,TRBJ2-1,CSARDSPFSGTSYNEQFF,TGCAGTGCTAGAGACTCACCGTTTAGCGGAACCTCCTACAATGAGCAGTTCTTC
TRBV9,NA,NA,TRBJ2-3,CASSVEAGGRSTDTQYF,TGTGCCAGCAGCGTAGAGGCGGGCGGCCGAAGCACAGATACGCAGTATTTT
TRBV7-9,TRBD1,many,TRBJ1-2,CASRSDRVDGYTF,TGTGCCAGCAGATCGGACAGGGTCGATGGCTACACCTTC
TRBV28,TRBD1,few,TRBJ2-7,CASSLPGQVYEQYF,TGTGCCAGCAGTTTACCGGGACAGGTCTACGAGCAGTACTTC
TRBV19,TRBD2,medium-sized,TRBJ2-1,CASSGGTSGRASYNEQFF,TGTGCCAGTAGTGGGGGGACTAGCGGGAGGGCTTCCTACAATGAGCAGTTCTTC
TRBV28,TRBD2,NA,TRBJ2-1,CASRSRLAGYHYKGSYNEQFF,TGTGCCAGCAGATCTCGACTAGCGGGATACCACTATAAGGGCTCCTACAATGAGCAGTTCTTC
TRBV7-9,NA,many,TRBJ1-4,CASSTAMSRGEKLFF,TGTGCCAGCAGCACCGCTATGTCGCGGGGAGAAAAACTGTTTTTT
TRBV28,TRBD1,few,TRBJ2-2,CASSFGTAPNTGELFF,TGTGCCAGCAGTTTTGGGACAGCCCCGAACACCGGGGAGCTGTTTTTT
TRBV7-9,NA,many,TRBJ2-7,CASSFPPPGEQYF,TGTGCCAGCAGCTTCCCACCTCCAGGGGAGCAGTACTTC
TRBV5-6,TRBD1,medium-sized,TRBJ1-6,CASSLDAGGLDSPLHF,TGTGCCAGCAGCTTGGACGCAGGGGGCCTCGATTCACCCCTCCACTTT
TRBV20-1,TRBD1,many,TRBJ2-2,CSAYRGRGEAGELFF,TGCAGTGCGTACAGGGGGCGGGGAGAAGCCGGGGAGCTGTTTTTT
TRBV30,NA,many,TRBJ1-5,CAWSVPGTWQPQHF,TGTGCCTGGAGTGTACCAGGGACCTGGCAGCCCCAGCATTTT
TRBV29-1,NA,medium-sized,TRBJ1-6,CSVGPPLHF,TGCAGCGTTGGTCCACCCCTCCACTTT
TRBV9,NA,many,TRBJ1-2,CASSSLGMDYGYTF,TGTGCCAGCAGCTCATTAGGGATGGACTATGGCTACACCTTC
TRBV5-1,NA,many,TRBJ1-1,CASSWRDWNTEAFF,TGCGCCAGCAGCTGGAGAGACTGGAACACTGAAGCTTTCTTT
TRBV6-2/TRBV6-3,TRBD2,many,TRBJ2-1,CASSYSRSSGRNEQFF,TGTGCCAGCAGTTACTCGAGGTCTAGCGGGCGCAATGAGCAGTTCTTC
TRBV2,TRBD2,many,TRBJ2-7,CASQSGGYEQYF,TGTGCCAGCCAAAGCGGGGGCTACGAGCAGTACTTC
TRBV6-1,NA,many,TRBJ2-1,CASSLQRGGGSYNEQFF,TGTGCCAGCAGTCTACAGAGGGGGGGAGGATCGTACAATGAGCAGTTCTTC
TRBV20-1,TRBD2,once,TRBJ2-3,CSAWTSGASTDTQYF,TGCAGTGCTTGGACTAGCGGGGCAAGCACAGATACGCAGTATTTT
TRBV6-1,NA,medium-sized,TRBJ2-1,CASRVDPNYNEQFF,TGTGCCAGCAGGGTAGACCCGAACTACAATGAGCAGTTCTTC
TRBV29-1,NA,few,TRBJ2-3,CSVATGTQADTQYF,TGCAGCGTCGCCACCGGGACCCAGGCAGATACGCAGTATTTT
TRBV27,NA,many,TRBJ1-1,CASSFGGAYTEAFF,TGTGCCAGCAGTTTTGGGGGCGCTTACACTGAAGCTTTCTTT
TRBV28,NA,many,TRBJ2-2,CASSLYQGRGTGELFF,TGTGCCAGCAGTTTGTACCAGGGGCGGGGCACCGGGGAGCTGTTTTTT
TRBV28,NA,few,TRBJ1-4,CASLNGFNEKLFF,TGTGCCAGCCTCAACGGTTTTAATGAAAAACTGTTTTTT
TRBV3-1,TRBD2,NA,TRBJ2-7,CASSQDEWDYEQYF,TGTGCCAGCAGCCAAGATGAGTGGGACTACGAGCAGTACTTT
TRBV10-3,TRBD1,many,TRBJ2-1,CAISDTGTGSNEQFF,TGTGCCATCAGTGATACCGGGACAGGGAGTAATGAGCAGTTCTTC
TRBV11-2,NA,many,TRBJ2-5,CASSPAGALGETQYF,TGTGCCAGCAGCCCAGCCGGGGCGCTAGGGGAGACCCAGTACTTC
TRBV11-2,NA,many,TRBJ2-1,CASSRDGQFF,TGTGCCAGCAGCCGGGACGGGCAGTTCTTC
TRBV12-3/TRBV12-4,NA,NA,TRBJ2-2,CASSHSNTGELFF,TGTGCCAGCAGTCACTCGAACACCGGGGAGCTGTTTTTT
TRBV7-4,NA,many,TRBJ2-5,CASSLEVQETQYF,TGTGCCAGCAGCTTAGAGGTTCAAGAGACCCAGTACTTC
TRBV7-3,NA,many,TRBJ1-1,CASSLETDTEAFF,TGTGCCAGCAGCTTAGAGACAGACACTGAAGCTTTCTTT
TRBV7-2,TRBD2,many,TRBJ2-5,CASSFQAGGRETQYF,TGTGCCAGCAGCTTTCAAGCGGGGGGCAGAGAGACCCAGTACTTC
TRBV7-8,NA,medium-sized,TRBJ2-1,CASSSMPILADEQFF,TGTGCCAGCAGCTCGATGCCAATCCTAGCCGATGAGCAGTTCTTC
TRBV12-3/TRBV12-4,NA,medium-sized,TRBJ1-5,CASSFAGQPQHF,TGTGCCAGCAGTTTCGCCGGTCAGCCCCAGCATTTT
TRBV7-2,NA,once,TRBJ2-2,CASSFVGNTGELLFF,TGTGCCAGCAGCTTTGTTGGGAACACCGGGGAGCTGTTGTTTTTT
TRBV2,NA,medium-sized,TRBJ2-3,CASEGSGTDTQYF,TGTGCCAGCGAAGGGTCCGGCACAGATACGCAGTATTTT
TRBV25-1,NA,many,TRBJ1-6,CASRGVSPFSPLHF,TGTGCCAGCAGGGGAGTATCTCCCTTTTCACCCCTCCACTTT
TRBV7-8,NA,NA,TRBJ1-1,CASSLDRRPTKNTEAFF,TGTGCCAGCAGCTTAGACAGGCGTCCTACCAAGAACACTGAAGCTTTCTTT
TRBV20-1,TRBD2,few,TRBJ2-1,CSARTSGRNEQFF,TGCAGTGCTAGAACTAGCGGGAGAAATGAGCAGTTCTTC
TRBV2,TRBD1,medium-sized,TRBJ1-2,CASRVGTESGYTF,TGTGCCAGCAGGGTCGGGACAGAGTCTGGCTACACCTTC
TRBV3-1,NA,medium-sized,TRBJ1-1,CASSTTLRTEAFF,TGTGCCAGCAGCACCACCCTACGCACTGAAGCTTTCTTT
TRBV6-1,TRBD1,many,TRBJ1-2,CASGQGTYGYTF,TGTGCCAGTGGACAGGGAACCTATGGCTACACCTTC
TRBV5-1,TRBD1,few,TRBJ2-7,CASSLRGQGDEQYF,TGCGCCAGCAGCTTGAGGGGACAGGGAGACGAGCAGTACTTC
TRBV6-2/TRBV6-3,TRBD2,many,TRBJ2-5,CASSRLAQTQYF,TGTGCCAGCAGCCGACTAGCTCAGACCCAGTACTTC
TRBV28,NA,medium-sized,TRBJ2-3,CASSSSGLAGVPDTQYF,NA
TRBV7-2,NA,many,TRBJ2-7,CASSLVAWSEQYF,TGTGCCAGCAGCTTAGTCGCCTGGAGCGAGCAGTACTTC
TRBV4-2,NA,NA,TRBJ2-7,CTSSQERSYEQYF,TGTACCAGCAGCCAAGAACGATCCTACGAGCAGTACTTC
TRBV5-1,TRBD1,medium-sized,TRBJ2-7,CASSPDRTGGNEQYF,TGCGCCAGCAGCCCGGACCGGACAGGGGGCAACGAGCAGTACTTC
TRBV27,NA,medium-sized,TRBJ2-5,CASSAQVRETQYF,TGTGCCAGCAGTGCTCAGGTACGGGAGACCCAGTACTTC